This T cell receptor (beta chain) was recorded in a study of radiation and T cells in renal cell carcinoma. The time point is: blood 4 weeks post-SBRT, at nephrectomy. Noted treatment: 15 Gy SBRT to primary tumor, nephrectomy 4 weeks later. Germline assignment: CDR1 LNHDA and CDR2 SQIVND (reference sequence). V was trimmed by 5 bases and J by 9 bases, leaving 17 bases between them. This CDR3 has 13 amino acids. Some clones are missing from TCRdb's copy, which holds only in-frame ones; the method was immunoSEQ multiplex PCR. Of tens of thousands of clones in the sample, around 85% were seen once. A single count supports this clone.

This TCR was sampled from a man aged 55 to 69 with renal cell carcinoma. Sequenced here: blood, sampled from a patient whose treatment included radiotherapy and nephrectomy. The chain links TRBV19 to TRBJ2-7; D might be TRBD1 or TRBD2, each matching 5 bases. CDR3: CASSSFRDGGQYF. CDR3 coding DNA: TGTGCCAGTAGTTCCTTCCGTGATGGGGGGCAGTACTTC.